A selection of T cell receptor beta chains follows, all from one sample in a study of cytomegalovirus exposure and HLA in healthy donors. Libraries were prepared by immunoSEQ multiplex PCR; TCRdb keeps only in-frame clonotypes and omits some of them. Altogether 120,000 or so clones are present, about 80% being singletons, with the ten largest covering 2.5% to 3%. Sequenced material: PBMCs. The receptor set was obtained from a man between 25 and 39 years old in good health and CMV-seronegative. CDR3s include the opening cysteine and the closing phenylalanine or tryptophan. Fields, in order: J gene, clone size, D gene, V gene, CDR3 protein, CDR3 DNA. A D gene is named only where the DNA matches it firmly. Some rows have no size entry. The others give once, few or many, or a class for an expanded clone.

>TRBJ2-1|-|-|TRBV19
CASSATLAPDYNEQFF
TGTGCCAGTAGTGCCACACTAGCCCCGGACTACAATGAGCAGTTCTTC
>TRBJ2-7|few|TRBD1|TRBV6-1
CASSTGTGVSYEQYF
TGTGCCAGCAGTACCGGGACAGGGGTATCCTACGAGCAGTACTTC
>TRBJ1-4|few|TRBD1|TRBV5-1
CASSMGQRAEKLFF
TGCGCCAGCAGCATGGGACAGCGGGCAGAAAAACTGTTTTTT
>TRBJ2-1|-|TRBD2|TRBV19
CASDLAGGPTEQFF
TGTGCCAGTGACCTAGCGGGAGGGCCAACTGAGCAGTTCTTC
>TRBJ2-5|-|-|TRBV6-5
CASSGQRGGQETQYF
TGTGCCAGCAGTGGACAGCGAGGGGGACAAGAGACCCAGTACTTC
>TRBJ2-1|-|TRBD1|TRBV6-8
CASSHRTGASYNEQFF
TGTGCCAGCAGTCACCGGACAGGGGCCTCCTACAATGAGCAGTTCTTC
>TRBJ1-2|-|-|TRBV2
CASRMGAAGGYTF
TGTGCCAGCCGAATGGGGGCGGCGGGTGGCTACACCTTC
>TRBJ1-2|few|-|TRBV11-3
CASSLVNYGYPF
TGTGCCAGCAGCTTAGTGAACTATGGCTACCCCTTC
>TRBJ2-7|-|TRBD2|TRBV27
CASSPLAAPYEQYF
TGTGCCAGCAGTCCACTAGCGGCCCCCTACGAGCAGTACTTC
>TRBJ2-5|-|TRBD2|TRBV2
CASSVLAGVETQYF
TGTGCCAGCAGCGTACTAGCGGGAGTGGAGACCCAGTACTTC
>TRBJ1-1|-|-|TRBV7-9
CASSLVAGPNTEAFF
TGTGCCAGCAGCTTAGTTGCGGGACCTAACACTGAAGCTTTCTTT
>TRBJ2-2|-|TRBD1|TRBV7-8
CASSLQSQGAAGELFF
TGTGCCAGCAGCCTACAGTCACAGGGGGCTGCCGGGGAGCTGTTTTTT
>TRBJ1-2|-|-|TRBV5-1
CASSLDGLYGYTF
TGCGCCAGCAGCTTGGACGGTCTCTATGGCTACACCTTC
>TRBJ1-2|-|TRBD1|TRBV4-3
CASSQDGSGGYGYTF
TGCGCCAGCAGCCAAGATGGTTCAGGGGGCTACGGCTACACCTTC
>TRBJ2-7|-|TRBD1|TRBV6-4
CASTRQGRNEQYF
TGTGCCAGCACGCGACAGGGTAGGAACGAGCAGTACTTC
>TRBJ1-2|-|TRBD1|TRBV28
CASTQGTGATGYTF
TGTGCCAGCACCCAGGGGACAGGGGCGACTGGCTACACCTTC
>TRBJ2-7|-|-|TRBV4-3
CASSQTPGAYEQYF
TGCGCCAGCAGCCAGACCCCAGGGGCCTACGAGCAGTACTTC
>TRBJ2-3|-|TRBD2|TRBV5-6
CASSFLAGVPDTQYF
TGTGCCAGCAGCTTCCTAGCGGGAGTCCCAGATACGCAGTATTTT
>TRBJ2-7|-|-|TRBV5-1
CASSFRDEQYF
TGCGCCAGCAGCTTTCGGGACGAGCAGTACTTC
>TRBJ2-7|-|-|TRBV19
CASSPAETGGLYEQYF
TGTGCCAGTAGCCCGGCGGAGACTGGAGGACTCTACGAGCAGTACTTC
>TRBJ2-1|-|TRBD2|TRBV25-1
CASSATGTSGSNEQFF
TGTGCCAGCAGTGCCACCGGGACTAGCGGAAGCAATGAGCAGTTCTTC
>TRBJ2-7|-|-|TRBV6-1
CASKSGLSYEQYF
TGTGCCAGCAAGTCAGGGCTTAGCTACGAGCAGTACTTC
>TRBJ1-1|-|-|TRBV6-4
CAPGGTLKGTEAFF
TGTGCCCCCGGTGGGACACTCAAGGGGACTGAAGCTTTCTTT
>TRBJ1-5|-|-|TRBV18
CASSPRPQIAYSNQPQHF
TGTGCCAGCTCACCTCGTCCCCAGATCGCTTATAGCAATCAGCCCCAGCATTTT
>TRBJ1-5|once|-|TRBV19
CASSTGVAQHF
TGTGCCAGTAGTACAGGGGTAGCCCAGCATTTT
>TRBJ2-5|-|TRBD1|TRBV18
CASSPIPARTGHRGETQYF
TGTGCCAGCTCACCTATACCAGCGAGGACAGGACACCGTGGGGAGACCCAGTACTTC
>TRBJ2-1|-|TRBD2|TRBV11-3
CASSPGGSSYNEQFF
TGTGCCAGCAGCCCGGGGGGGAGTTCCTACAATGAGCAGTTCTTC
>TRBJ1-2|-|TRBD1|TRBV19
CASSVTGAELYGYTF
TGTGCCAGTAGTGTTACAGGGGCCGAACTCTATGGCTACACCTTC
>TRBJ2-7|-|-|TRBV28
CASSPLPGSYEQYF
TGTGCCAGCAGTCCTCTACCCGGGTCCTACGAGCAGTACTTC
>TRBJ1-5|-|TRBD1|TRBV4-3
CASSQAQGSSNQPQNF
TGCGCCAGCAGCCAGGCACAGGGGTCTAGCAATCAGCCCCAGAATTTT
>TRBJ2-1|once|TRBD2|TRBV7-8
CASSSKLAERSYNEQFF
TGTGCCAGCAGCAGCAAACTAGCGGAGAGGTCCTACAATGAGCAGTTCTTC
>TRBJ2-7|-|-|TRBV19
CASTPGVEGPYEQYF
TGTGCCAGTACCCCGGGGGTGGAGGGTCCTTACGAGCAGTACTTC
>TRBJ2-7|-|-|TRBV20-1
CSARTAYEQYF
TGCAGTGCGAGGACTGCCTACGAGCAGTACTTC
>TRBJ1-4|-|-|TRBV5-1
CASSPTGAATNEKLFF
TGCGCCAGCAGCCCAACGGGTGCGGCAACTAATGAAAAACTGTTTTTT
>TRBJ2-7|-|-|TRBV2
CASRTGEGGIYEQYF
TGTGCCAGCAGGACGGGAGAAGGCGGTATCTACGAGCAGTACTTC
>TRBJ1-2|once|-|TRBV6-5
CASSAGTDYGYTF
TGTGCCAGCAGTGCCGGGACTGACTATGGCTACACCTTC
>TRBJ2-5|once|-|TRBV11-2
CASSPTREVETQYF
TGTGCCAGCAGCCCTACTCGGGAAGTAGAGACCCAGTACTTC
>TRBJ2-2|-|TRBD2|TRBV9
CASSVRTSGANTGELFF
TGTGCCAGCAGCGTCAGGACTAGCGGTGCGAACACCGGGGAGCTGTTTTTT
>TRBJ2-7|once|TRBD2|TRBV19
CASSPWGGTSYEQYF
TGTGCCAGTAGTCCCTGGGGAGGGACCTCCTACGAGCAGTACTTC
>TRBJ2-1|-|TRBD1|TRBV6-1
CASWMGQGVNNEQFF
TGTGCCAGCTGGATGGGACAGGGAGTAAACAATGAGCAGTTCTTC
>TRBJ1-2|-|-|TRBV30
CACKSGTNYGYTF
TGTGCCTGCAAATCCGGGACAAACTATGGCTACACCTTC
>TRBJ1-2|-|-|TRBV19
CASLVYPGRDGYTF
TGTGCCAGCTTAGTATATCCGGGTCGCGATGGCTACACCTTC
>TRBJ2-3|-|TRBD2|TRBV13
CASSLRVAGVGTDTQYF
TGTGCCAGCAGCTTACGGGTAGCGGGAGTCGGCACAGATACGCAGTATTTT
>TRBJ2-7|-|TRBD2|TRBV19
CASSDRTSGRSYEQYF
TGTGCCAGTAGTGATAGGACTAGCGGGAGATCCTACGAGCAGTACTTC
>TRBJ2-5|-|-|TRBV19
CASIGGTMGETQYF
TGTGCCAGTATCGGCGGGACCATGGGGGAGACCCAGTACTTC
>TRBJ2-7|-|-|TRBV5-1
CASSFEPLSEQYF
TGCGCCAGCAGCTTCGAACCCCTGAGTGAGCAGTACTTC